Following are 31 T cell receptor beta chains from one sample sequenced in a study of blood T cell repertoires in COVID-19. The assay was immunoSEQ multiplex PCR, and TCRdb's table has in-frame clones only and misses some. The sample has around 150,000 clones; around 93% are singletons. Sequencing was done on a sample of peripheral blood. These receptors came from a man aged 25-45 years with COVID-19, enrolled during active disease.

The chain couples TRBV19 to TRBJ2-1, with D possibly matching TRBD2 (5 bases). This CDR3 comprises 15 residues. V shed 5 bases and J shed 0 bases, with 11 bases lying between them. Per germline, CDR1 LNHDA and CDR2 SQIVND (reference sequence). The CDR3: CASSGGGNSYNEQFF. The CDR3 bases are TGTGCCAGTAGTGGAGGCGGAAACTCCTACAATGAGCAGTTCTTC.

CDR3 nucleotides: TGTGCCAGTAGTATAGCTGAGACTGGCACTGAAGCTTTCTTT. The encoded protein is CASSIAETGTEAFF. The chain links TRBV19 to TRBJ1-1; D is uncertain. Germline loops: CDR1 LNHDA, CDR2 SQIVND (reference sequence). V lost 1 base, J lost 4 bases, and 10 bases lay in between. The CDR3 length is 14 residues.

The rearrangement uses TRBV10-3 and TRBJ1-5, with 8 bases identical to TRBD1. V was clipped by 2 bases and J by 3 bases; unmatched bases: 3. The CDR3 extends over 15 amino acids. Germline V gives CDR1 ENHRY, CDR2 SYGVKD. The CDR3 protein is CAISETDRANQPQHF. DNA of the CDR3: TGTGCCATCAGTGAGACGGACAGGGCCAATCAGCCCCAGCATTTT.

The chain links TRBV7-3 to TRBJ2-5; a weak D match, TRBD2 (6 bases). Germline lookup yields CDR1 SGHTA and CDR2 FQGTGA. Trimming left V 5 bases short and J 0 bases short, with 13 bases between. This CDR3 is 15 amino acids long. The CDR3 reads CASSPSGLYQETQYF. Here the CDR3 DNA reads TGTGCCAGCAGCCCCAGCGGGTTGTACCAAGAGACCCAGTACTTC.

J is TRBJ2-7 and V is TRBV6-5, with a tentative D call TRBD2 (6 bases). The germline gives CDR1 MNHEY, CDR2 SVGAGI. V lost 7 bases, J lost 4 bases, and 14 bases lay in between. The CDR3 loop spans 13 amino acids. Here the CDR3 reads CASTALLAYEQYF. Written as DNA, the CDR3 is TGTGCCAGCACCGCATTACTAGCTTACGAGCAGTACTTC.

The chain's CDR3 is CASSLDRGSYNEQFF. CDR3 nucleotides: TGTGCCAGCAGTTTGGACAGGGGGAGTTACAATGAGCAGTTCTTC. V gene TRBV27 combines with J gene TRBJ2-1; 10 nucleotides line up with TRBD1. Losses at the gene ends were 3 bases for V and 4 bases for J; bases not matched to a gene: 3. This CDR3 is built from 15 residues. The germline V gene has CDR1 MNHEY and CDR2 SMNVEV (reference sequence).

The chain's CDR3 is CASSQAYNEQFF. The CDR3 nucleotides read TGTGCCAGCAGCCAAGCGTACAATGAGCAGTTCTTC. The chain links TRBV3-1 (or the pseudogene TRBV3-2) to TRBJ2-1; the D is unclear. Trimming shortened V by 1 base and J by 4 bases, and 2 bases separated the two germline ends. The CDR3 runs to 12 residues. Germline V gives CDR1 LGHDT, CDR2 YNNKEL (reference sequence).

The genes are TRBV24-1 and TRBJ2-5; TRBD2 agrees at 7 bases. Germline values: CDR1 KGHDR, CDR2 SFDVKD. CDR3 length equals 16 residues. Losses at the gene ends were 6 bases for V and 1 base for J; bases not matched to a gene: 10. The CDR3 DNA reads as TGTGCCACCAGTTCCCCTGGGGAGGGACTCCAAGAGACCCAGTACTTC. Its protein product is CATSSPGEGLQETQYF.

This clone was counted a single time. The same CDR3 can be traced to other DNA sequences in this sample. The chain recombines TRBV9 with TRBJ2-1; 7 bases align to TRBD2. Germline values: CDR1 SGDLS, CDR2 YYNGEE. This CDR3 region has 15 residues. Germline trimming cut 2 bases from V and 2 bases from J; bases unmatched to any gene: 4. CDR3: CASSVGGGTYNEQFF. The CDR3 region has the DNA TGTGCCAGCAGCGTCGGCGGGGGTACCTACAATGAGCAGTTCTTC.

This chain links TRBV5-4 with TRBJ1-4, with D possibly matching TRBD1 (6 bases). CDR3 length equals 14 residues. Trimming took 4 bases from V and 0 from J, leaving 7 bases between them. Germline-derived CDR1 and CDR2 are SGHNT and YYREEE (reference sequence). The CDR3 sequence is CASSRQATNEKLFF. In DNA form, the CDR3 reads TGTGCCAGCAGCAGACAGGCAACTAATGAAAAACTGTTTTTT. The full variable domain, its missing parts supplied by reference TRBV5-4 and TRBJ1-4, is ETGVTQSPTHLIKTRGQQVTLRCSSQSGHNTVSWYQQALGQGPQFIFQYYREEENGRGNFPPRFSGLQFPNYSSELNVNALELDDSALYLCASSRQATNEKLFFGSGTQLSVL.

The chain carries TRBV18 and TRBJ2-7, with 8 bases matching TRBD1. V was pared by 6 bases and J by 1 base, with 11 bases of the junction left unmatched. This CDR3 has 16 amino acids. Germline CDR1 reads KGHSH; CDR2 reads LQKENI. CDR3 nucleotide sequence: TGTGCCAGCTCCCCCATAAGCACAGGGGGATCCTACGAGCAGTACTTC. Translation: CASSPISTGGSYEQYF.

This chain joins TRBV18 and TRBJ2-7, with TRBD2 matching over 7 bases. Germline CDR1 and CDR2: KGHSH and LQKENI. The CDR3 loop spans 14 amino acids. V gave up 3 bases and J gave up 2 bases; unmatched junction bases: 4. As DNA, the CDR3 is TGTGCCAGCTCACCGGAGGGAGGGACCTACGAGCAGTACTTC. The encoded protein is CASSPEGGTYEQYF.

Comment on this clone: Compared with germline, one end of the junction differs, possibly owing to a read error. The J gene is TRBJ2-1, the V gene TRBV2, with 9 bases lining up with TRBD2. Germline lookup yields CDR1 SNHLY and CDR2 FYNNEI. This CDR3 has 12 amino acids. CDR3 DNA sequence: TGTGCCAGCAGTGGGACTAGCGCAGAGCGGTTCTTC. Translated, it gives CASSGTSAERFF.

The chain recombines TRBV5-1 with TRBJ1-1, with a tentative D call TRBD1 (6 bases). V dropped 3 bases and J dropped 0 bases, with 12 bases sitting between them. CDR1 is SGHRS and CDR2 is YFSETQ in the germline V gene. The CDR3 consists of 15 residues. As DNA, the CDR3 is TGCGCCAGCAGCTACAGGGATTACATGAACACTGAAGCTTTCTTT. Translating it yields CASSYRDYMNTEAFF.

This sequence joins TRBV27 and TRBJ1-1; the match to TRBD1 covers 7 bases. The CDR3 has 15 amino acids. The ends lost 5 bases at V and 7 bases at J; junction bases unmatched: 13. Germline assignment: CDR1 MNHEY and CDR2 SMNVEV (reference sequence). In DNA form, the CDR3 reads TGTGCCAGCAGTATTCCGGGACAGCCCTTTTTTGAAGCTTTCTTT. Encoded protein: CASSIPGQPFFEAFF.

This rearrangement joins TRBV7-9 to TRBJ2-7; 7 bases line up with TRBD1. The J segment lost 0 bases and the V segment lost 5 bases, leaving 4 bases of the junction unmatched. CDR1 is SEHNR and CDR2 is FQNEAQ in the germline V gene (reference sequence). The CDR3 is 14 residues long. CDR3 residues: CASSPRDSSYEQYF. The CDR3 DNA follows: TGTGCCAGCAGCCCCCGGGACAGCTCCTACGAGCAGTACTTC.

This chain uses TRBV29-1 with TRBJ1-2; 9 bases align to TRBD1. Germline assignment: CDR1 SQVTM and CDR2 ANQGSEA. Trimming at V came to 6 bases and at J to 6 bases, leaving 11 bases not matched to a gene. This CDR3 is 14 amino acids long. This chain's CDR3 is CSVEDPGQGNGYTF. The CDR3 DNA is TGCAGCGTAGAGGACCCCGGACAGGGGAATGGCTACACCTTC.

This clone has just one count. This sequence joins TRBV5-1 and TRBJ1-6; D perhaps matches TRBD1 (5 bases). Germline-derived CDR1 and CDR2 are SGHRS and YFSETQ. The CDR3 totals 15 residues. The V end lost 0 bases, the J end lost 7 bases, and 11 bases lay between the germline ends. The CDR3 region is CASSLVVGLNSPLHF. CDR3 in DNA: TGCGCCAGCAGCTTGGTAGTGGGGCTCAATTCACCCCTCCACTTT.

V gene TRBV4-1 combines with J gene TRBJ2-2; tentative D call: TRBD2 (6 bases). V was cut by 5 bases and J by 3 bases, with 13 bases left in between. Germline V CDR1 and CDR2: MGHRA, YSYEKL. The CDR3 consists of 15 residues. The CDR3 DNA reads as TGCGCCAGCAGCGTCGGTCGCGGGGACACCGGGGAGCTGTTTTTT. It specifies CASSVGRGDTGELFF.

The V call is TRBV27, the J call TRBJ1-6; D is perhaps TRBD1 (6 bases). The germline CDR1 and CDR2 sequences are MNHEY and SMNVEV (reference sequence). The V end was cut by 4 bases, the J end by 4 bases, with 20 bases between. The CDR3 has 18 amino acids. The CDR3 is CASSSGGDTAIYNSPLHF. As DNA, the CDR3 is TGTGCCAGCAGTTCGGGGGGGGACACCGCAATTTATAATTCACCCCTCCACTTT.

The DNA of the CDR3 is TGTGCCAGCAGCCAATCGTACCGGGACAGAAACTATGGCTACACCTTC. Its translation: CASSQSYRDRNYGYTF. The gene calls are TRBV3-1 (or the pseudogene TRBV3-2) and TRBJ1-2, with 7 bases matching TRBD1. Germline V gene data show CDR1 as LGHDT and CDR2 as YNNKEL (reference sequence). The V segment lost 2 bases and the J segment 2 bases; nucleotides outside the gene matches: 8. The CDR3 runs 16 residues.

The chain links TRBV5-1 to TRBJ2-7; 7 bases align to TRBD2. The germline V gene encodes CDR1 SGHRS and CDR2 YFSETQ. This CDR3 has 17 residues. Trimming removed 0 bases from V and 8 bases from J; junction bases left unmatched: 17. CDR3 DNA sequence: TGCGCCAGCAGCTTGGTTCCTTCGGGCGGGGGATCGTCTCAGCAGTACTTC. This translates into CASSLVPSGGGSSQQYF.

The chain recombines TRBV7-2 with TRBJ2-1; D may be TRBD2 (6 bases). The CDR3 sequence is 15 residues long. V was trimmed by 7 bases and J by 1 base, leaving 14 bases between them. Per germline, CDR1 SGHTA and CDR2 FQGNSA. In DNA form, the CDR3 reads TGTGCCAGCACCCCTGGGCGGGGTTCCTACAATGAGCAGTTCTTC. Translation: CASTPGRGSYNEQFF. The complete variable domain, with remaining parts taken from reference TRBV7-2 and TRBJ2-1, reads GAGVSQSPSNKVTEKGKDVELRCDPISGHTALYWYRQSLGQGLEFLIYFQGNSAPDKSGLPSDRFSAERTGGSVSTLTIQRTQQEDSAVYLCASTPGRGSYNEQFFGPGTRLTVL.

V usage is TRBV9 and J usage is TRBJ2-7; 9 nucleotides match TRBD2. Germline V CDR1 and CDR2: SGDLS, YYNGEE. This CDR3 spans 16 amino acids. Unmatched junction bases numbered 7, after V lost 0 bases and J lost 3 bases. The CDR3 sequence: CASSVDVLAGFYEQYF. The CDR3 DNA is TGTGCCAGCAGCGTAGATGTTCTAGCGGGATTCTACGAGCAGTACTTC.

The chain employs TRBV27 and TRBJ1-1; TRBD1 agrees at 9 bases. The V gene end was trimmed by 2 bases and the J gene end by 0 bases; junction bases not matched to a gene: 4. The germline CDR1 and CDR2 sequences are MNHEY and SMNVEV (reference sequence). The CDR3 spans 16 residues. CDR3 region: CASSLGTGSMNTEAFF. The CDR3 nucleotides read TGTGCCAGCAGTTTAGGGACAGGGTCGATGAACACTGAAGCTTTCTTT.

The rearrangement links TRBV6-4 to TRBJ2-3, with D possibly matching TRBD2 (5 bases). Trimming took 8 bases from V and 2 from J, leaving 11 bases between them. Germline lookup yields CDR1 MRHNA and CDR2 SNTAGT. This CDR3 comprises 13 residues. The CDR3 DNA follows: TGTGCCAGCCGCCGAGGGCCCACAGATACGCAGTATTTT. Its translation is CASRRGPTDTQYF.

The CDR3 region has the DNA TGTGCCAGTAGTATAGAGAGGCATTCCTATGGCTACACCTTC. Residues: CASSIERHSYGYTF. The rearrangement links TRBV19 to TRBJ1-2, with unresolved D. V gave up 0 bases and J gave up 4 bases, with 9 bases separating them. CDR1 is LNHDA, CDR2 SQIVND, per germline (reference sequence). The CDR3 is made up of 14 amino acids.

The chain has TRBV9 and TRBJ2-2; 12 bases line up with TRBD2. Trimming cost V 2 bases and J 3 bases; bases outside gene matches: 5. The length of the CDR3 is 17 residues. CDR1 and CDR2 (germline): SGDLS, YYNGEE. CDR3 sequence reads: CASSVGTSGLYTGELFF. CDR3 nucleotide sequence: TGTGCCAGCAGCGTCGGGACTAGCGGGTTATACACCGGGGAGCTGTTTTTT.

This clone was recorded only once. The chain employs TRBV4-3 and TRBJ1-1; TRBD1 agrees at 7 bases. J was trimmed by 6 bases and V by 0 bases; bases with no gene match: 7. The CDR3 spans 15 residues. The germline CDR1 and CDR2 sequences are LGHNA and YSLEER. The CDR3 bases are TGCGCCAGCAGCCAAGATGTGAGGGGGCCCGCTGAAGCTTTCTTT. This translates into CASSQDVRGPAEAFF.

The rearrangement uses TRBV11-3 and TRBJ1-5; no definite D call. V lost 5 bases to trimming and J lost 0 bases, with 14 bases between them. CDR3 length: 16 amino acids. Germline CDR1 reads SGHNT; CDR2 reads YENEEA. The CDR3 sequence is CASSAQLGNSNQPQHF. The DNA of the CDR3 is TGTGCCAGCAGCGCCCAACTAGGGAATAGCAATCAGCCCCAGCATTTT.

V gene TRBV12-3 or TRBV12-4 combines with J gene TRBJ2-3, with a tentative D call TRBD2 (5 bases). V gave up 3 bases and J gave up 4 bases, with 8 bases separating them. This CDR3 region has 13 residues. The CDR3 here is CASSFGAADTQYF. The CDR3, as DNA: TGTGCCAGCAGTTTTGGAGCGGCAGATACGCAGTATTTT.